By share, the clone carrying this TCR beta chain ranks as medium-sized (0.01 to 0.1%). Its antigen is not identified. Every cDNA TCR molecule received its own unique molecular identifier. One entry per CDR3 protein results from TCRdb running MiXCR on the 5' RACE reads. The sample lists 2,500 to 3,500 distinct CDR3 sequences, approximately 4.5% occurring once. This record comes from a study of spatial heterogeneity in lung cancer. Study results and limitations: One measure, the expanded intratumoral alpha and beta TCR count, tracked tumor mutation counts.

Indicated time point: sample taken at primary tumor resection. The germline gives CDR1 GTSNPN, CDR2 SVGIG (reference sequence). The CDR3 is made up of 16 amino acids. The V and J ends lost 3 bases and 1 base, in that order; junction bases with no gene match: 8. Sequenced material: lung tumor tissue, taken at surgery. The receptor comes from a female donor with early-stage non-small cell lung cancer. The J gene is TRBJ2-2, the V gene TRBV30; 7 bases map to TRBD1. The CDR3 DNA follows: TGTGCCTGGAGATTCAAAGGGGGCAGGAACACCGGGGAGCTGTTTTTT. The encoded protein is CAWRFKGGRNTGELFF.